Below, 2 T cell receptor beta chains from the same sample are listed, as sequenced in a study of shared clonotypes between healthy human individuals. Sequencing used immunoSEQ multiplex PCR; TCRdb keeps in-frame clones, though not all of them. The sample contains roughly 640,000 clones, approximately 97% of which appear only once. Input material: naive CD4+ T cells sorted from blood. Specified subset: CD45RA+ positively selected. These receptors originate from a woman aged 30 to 39 in good health.

This sequence joins TRBV5-1 and TRBJ2-7, with D possibly matching TRBD1 (6 bases). V was shortened by 3 bases and J by 1 base, with 11 bases between the two germline ends. The germline CDR1 and CDR2 sequences are SGHRS and YFSETQ. The CDR3 has 14 amino acids. The CDR3 reads CASSSNRVSYEQYF. In DNA form, the CDR3 reads TGCGCCAGCAGCTCGAACAGGGTTTCCTACGAGCAGTACTTC.

This rearrangement joins TRBV5-4 to TRBJ2-3, with 8 bases fitting TRBD2. This CDR3 region has 16 residues. V shed 4 bases, J shed 5 bases, and the junction held 12 bases outside the gene matches. Germline V gene lookup returns CDR1 SGHNT and CDR2 YYREEE (reference sequence). The CDR3, as DNA: TGTGCCAGCAGCCCAAGAGGTGGACTAGCTAGAGATACGCAGTATTTT. The encoded protein is CASSPRGGLARDTQYF.